This T cell receptor (beta chain) is drawn from a study of T-cell memory formation after mild COVID-19. Study-wide background: Clusters were largely donor specific. Notes on the study in general: For second-wave clones that peaked at day 37, SARS-CoV-2 specificity went unverified.

As concerns this clonotype: The antigen is undetermined.

TCRdb itself ran the 5' RACE reads through MiXCR, one entry per CDR3 protein. The sample holds tens of thousands of distinct CDR3 sequences, more than 11% seen once. The sequenced sample consisted of PBMCs or a T cell subset sorted from them (not recorded which). This sequence originates from an adult woman who had mild COVID-19 (a few samples of this study predate the infection). Cell type and time point are not known.

CDR3 in amino acids: CASSLLGGNEQFF. The DNA of the CDR3 is TGTGCCAGCAGTCTCCTCGGGGGAAATGAGCAGTTCTTC. This chain joins TRBV6-2 or TRBV6-3 and TRBJ2-1, with D possibly matching TRBD2 (6 bases). The CDR3 sequence is 13 residues long. The V gene's germline CDR1 is MNHEY and CDR2 SVGEGT. Trimming left V 5 bases short and J 7 bases short, with 12 bases between.